This T cell receptor beta chain comes out of a study of shared clonotypes between healthy human individuals. Points from the study as a whole: Several donors held around 5% of naive CD4 clonotypes in common. Generation of non-shared clonotypes was less probable than generation of clonotypes shared by all four donors. Larger estimated richness was generally seen in naive subsets than in memory subsets.

About this clone itself: Its antigen is not known.

Assay: immunoSEQ multiplex PCR; the TCRdb copy retains only in-frame clones and omits some. This sample yields approximately 600,000 clones, of which 85% to 95% are seen a single time; over 0.095% belongs to the top ten. Positively selected for CCR7, the CD45RO-negative cells used as naive CD8 cells excluded terminally differentiated effector memory CD45RA+ cells. This clonotype originated in a woman in her twenties or thirties in good health. Specimen: naive CD8+ T cells sorted from blood.

The DNA of the CDR3 is TGTGCCAGCAGTTTAGTTCCTACCGGGACCCAGTACTTC. Protein product: CASSLVPTGTQYF. The chain uses TRBV28 and TRBJ2-5; D is ambiguous. CDR3 length: 13 amino acids. The germline V gene has CDR1 MDHEN and CDR2 SYDVKM. V was cut by 2 bases and J by 7 bases, with 11 bases left in between.